The present TCR beta chain was sequenced within a study of blood T cell repertoires in COVID-19. About the study: Acute and convalescent COVID-19 samples came from the United States, Italy and Spain. PBMCs, B-cell-depleted T cells, or T cells provided the cDNA or gDNA that made up the material.

The germline gives CDR1 SGHAT, CDR2 FQNNGV. The V and J ends lost 0 bases and 7 bases respectively, with 13 bases between them. The CDR3 consists of 15 residues. Per the study methods: Cell counts per sample came from amplifying reference gene primers. Clones were sequenced by immunoSEQ multiplex PCR, and TCRdb holds only the in-frame ones, with some missing. The DNA gave D and trimming, while V, J and clone size come from that table. In the table there are 140,000 to 150,000 clones, about 87% of which are singletons. This receptor was obtained from a woman in her fifties or sixties with acute or convalescent COVID-19. Sequencing was done on a sample of peripheral blood. This rearrangement joins TRBV11-2 to TRBJ1-5; perhaps TRBD1 as D (5 bases). CDR3 in amino acids: CASSLDRGLGQPQHF. In DNA form, the CDR3 reads TGTGCCAGCAGCTTAGATAGGGGCCTAGGGCAGCCCCAGCATTTT.